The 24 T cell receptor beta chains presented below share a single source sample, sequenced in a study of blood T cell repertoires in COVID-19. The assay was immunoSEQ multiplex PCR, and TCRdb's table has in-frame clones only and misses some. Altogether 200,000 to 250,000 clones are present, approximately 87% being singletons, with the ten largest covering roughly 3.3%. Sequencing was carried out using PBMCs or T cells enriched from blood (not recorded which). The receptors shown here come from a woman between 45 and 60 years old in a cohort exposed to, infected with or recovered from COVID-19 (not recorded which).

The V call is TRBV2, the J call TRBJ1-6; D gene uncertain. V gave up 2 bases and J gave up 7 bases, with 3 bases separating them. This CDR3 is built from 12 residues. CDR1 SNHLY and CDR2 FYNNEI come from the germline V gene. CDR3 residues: CASSERNSPLHF. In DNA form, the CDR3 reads TGTGCCAGCAGTGAACGGAATTCACCCCTCCACTTT.

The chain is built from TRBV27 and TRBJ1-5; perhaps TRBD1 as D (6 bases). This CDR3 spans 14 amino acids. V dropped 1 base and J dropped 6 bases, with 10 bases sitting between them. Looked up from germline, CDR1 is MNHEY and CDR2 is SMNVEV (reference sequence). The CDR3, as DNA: TGTGCCAGCAGTTTATTTGGGACAACTCAGCCCCAGCATTTT. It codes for CASSLFGTTQPQHF.

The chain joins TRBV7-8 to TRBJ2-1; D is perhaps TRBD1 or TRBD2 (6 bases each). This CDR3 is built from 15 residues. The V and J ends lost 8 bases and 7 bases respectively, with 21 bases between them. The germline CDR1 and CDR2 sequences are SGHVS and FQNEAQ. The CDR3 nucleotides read TGTGCCAGCGGCCGGGGGCCGGCCTGGGGTAATGAGCAGTTCTTC. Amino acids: CASGRGPAWGNEQFF. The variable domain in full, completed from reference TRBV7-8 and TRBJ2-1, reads GAGVSQSPRYKVAKRGQDVALRCDPISGHVSLFWYQQALGQGPEFLTYFQNEAQLDKSGLPSDRFFAERPEGSVSTLKIQRTQQEDSAVYLCASGRGPAWGNEQFFGPGTRLTVL.

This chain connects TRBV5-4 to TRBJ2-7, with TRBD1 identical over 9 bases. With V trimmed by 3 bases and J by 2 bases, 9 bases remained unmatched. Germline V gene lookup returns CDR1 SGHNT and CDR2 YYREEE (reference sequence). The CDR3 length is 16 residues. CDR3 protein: CASSYRPGQGTYEQYF. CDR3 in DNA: TGTGCCAGCAGCTATAGACCGGGACAGGGTACCTACGAGCAGTACTTC.

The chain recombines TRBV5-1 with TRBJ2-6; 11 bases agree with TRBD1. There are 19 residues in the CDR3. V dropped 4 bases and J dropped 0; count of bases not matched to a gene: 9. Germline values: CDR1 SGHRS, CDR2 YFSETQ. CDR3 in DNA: TGCGCCAGCAGCCCCAGTCCCGGGACAGGGGGCTCTGGGGCCAACGTCCTGACTTTC. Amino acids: CASSPSPGTGGSGANVLTF.

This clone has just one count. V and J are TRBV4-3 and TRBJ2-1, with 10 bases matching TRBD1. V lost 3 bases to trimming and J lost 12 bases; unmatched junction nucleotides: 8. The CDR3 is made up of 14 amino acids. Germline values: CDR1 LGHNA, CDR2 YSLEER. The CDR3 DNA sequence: TGCGCCAGCAGCCAGGAAGGACAGGGGGGTCGGCAGTTCTTC. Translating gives CASSQEGQGGRQFF.

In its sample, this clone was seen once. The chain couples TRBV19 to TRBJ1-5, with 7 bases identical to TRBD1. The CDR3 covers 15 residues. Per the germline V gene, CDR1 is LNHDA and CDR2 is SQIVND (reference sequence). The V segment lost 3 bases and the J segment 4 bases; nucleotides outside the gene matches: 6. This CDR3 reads CASSIRQGRNQPQHF. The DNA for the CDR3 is TGTGCCAGTAGTATCCGACAGGGTCGGAATCAGCCCCAGCATTTT.

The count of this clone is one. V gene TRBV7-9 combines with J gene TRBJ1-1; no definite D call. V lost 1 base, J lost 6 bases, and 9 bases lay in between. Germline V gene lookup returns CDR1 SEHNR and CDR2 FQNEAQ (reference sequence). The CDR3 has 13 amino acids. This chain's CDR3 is CASSLVSGSEAFF. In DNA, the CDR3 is TGTGCCAGCAGCTTAGTATCGGGGTCTGAAGCTTTCTTT. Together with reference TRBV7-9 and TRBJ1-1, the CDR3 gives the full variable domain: DTGVSQNPRHKITKRGQNVTFRCDPISEHNRLYWYRQTLGQGPEFLTYFQNEAQLEKSRLLSDRFSAERPKGSFSTLEIQRTEQGDSAMYLCASSLVSGSEAFFGQGTRLTVV.

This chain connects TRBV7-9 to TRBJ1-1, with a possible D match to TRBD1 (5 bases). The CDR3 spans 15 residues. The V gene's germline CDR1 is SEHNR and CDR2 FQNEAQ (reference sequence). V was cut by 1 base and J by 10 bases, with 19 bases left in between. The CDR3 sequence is CASSLGSAGRGGAFF. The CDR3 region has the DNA TGTGCCAGCAGCTTAGGCAGCGCCGGCCGGGGGGGAGCTTTCTTT.

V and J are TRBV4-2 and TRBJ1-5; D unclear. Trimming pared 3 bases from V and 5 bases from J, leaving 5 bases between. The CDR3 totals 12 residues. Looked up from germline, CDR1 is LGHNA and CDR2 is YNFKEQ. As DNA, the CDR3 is TGTGCCAGCAGCCATTCGGATCAGCCCCAGCATTTT. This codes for CASSHSDQPQHF.

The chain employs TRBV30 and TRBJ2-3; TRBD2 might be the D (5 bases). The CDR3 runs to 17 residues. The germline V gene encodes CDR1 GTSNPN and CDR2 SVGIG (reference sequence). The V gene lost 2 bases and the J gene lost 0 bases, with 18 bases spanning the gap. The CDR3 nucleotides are TGTGCCTGGAGTCTCCATCTGGTCGGGGTTAGCACAGATACGCAGTATTTT. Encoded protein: CAWSLHLVGVSTDTQYF.

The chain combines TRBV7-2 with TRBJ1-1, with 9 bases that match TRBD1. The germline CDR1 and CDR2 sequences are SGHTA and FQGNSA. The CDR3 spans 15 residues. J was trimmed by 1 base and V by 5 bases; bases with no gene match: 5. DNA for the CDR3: TGTGCCAGCAGCGCGAGACAGGGGGGGAACACTGAAGCTTTCTTT. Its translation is CASSARQGGNTEAFF. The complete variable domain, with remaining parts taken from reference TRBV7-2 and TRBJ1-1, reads GAGVSQSPSNKVTEKGKDVELRCDPISGHTALYWYRQSLGQGLEFLIYFQGNSAPDKSGLPSDRFSAERTGGSVSTLTIQRTQQEDSAVYLCASSARQGGNTEAFFGQGTRLTVV.

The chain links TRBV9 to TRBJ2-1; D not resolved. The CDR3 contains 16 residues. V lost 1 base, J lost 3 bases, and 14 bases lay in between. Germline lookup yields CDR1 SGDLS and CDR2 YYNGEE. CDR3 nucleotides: TGTGCCAGCAGCGTAAATTCGGTTTTCCTCTACAATGAGCAGTTCTTC. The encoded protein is CASSVNSVFLYNEQFF.

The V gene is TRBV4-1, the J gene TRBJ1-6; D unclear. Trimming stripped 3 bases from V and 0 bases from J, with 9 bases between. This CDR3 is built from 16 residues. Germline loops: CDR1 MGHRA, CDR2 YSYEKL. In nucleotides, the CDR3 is TGCGCCAGCAGCCAGAGAGGGAGCTCCTATAATTCACCCCTCCACTTT. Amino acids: CASSQRGSSYNSPLHF.

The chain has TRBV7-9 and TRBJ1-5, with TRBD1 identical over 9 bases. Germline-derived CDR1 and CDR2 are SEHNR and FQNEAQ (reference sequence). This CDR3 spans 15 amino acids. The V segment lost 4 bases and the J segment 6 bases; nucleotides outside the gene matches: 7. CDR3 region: CASSSGQGGGQPQHF. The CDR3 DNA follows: TGTGCCAGCAGCTCGGGACAGGGAGGGGGTCAGCCCCAGCATTTT.

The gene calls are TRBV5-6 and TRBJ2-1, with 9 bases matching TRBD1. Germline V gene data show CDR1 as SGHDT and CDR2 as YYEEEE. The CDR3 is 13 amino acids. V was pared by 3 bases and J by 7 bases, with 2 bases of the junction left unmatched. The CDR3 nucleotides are TGTGCCAGCAGCTACAGGGGGCTGAATGAGCAGTTCTTC. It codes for CASSYRGLNEQFF.

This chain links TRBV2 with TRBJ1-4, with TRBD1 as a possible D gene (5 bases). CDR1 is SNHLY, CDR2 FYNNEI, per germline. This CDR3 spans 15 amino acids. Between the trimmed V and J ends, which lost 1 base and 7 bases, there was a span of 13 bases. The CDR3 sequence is CASSEGVGAVEKLFF. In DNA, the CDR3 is TGTGCCAGCAGTGAAGGGGTAGGGGCCGTTGAAAAACTGTTTTTT.

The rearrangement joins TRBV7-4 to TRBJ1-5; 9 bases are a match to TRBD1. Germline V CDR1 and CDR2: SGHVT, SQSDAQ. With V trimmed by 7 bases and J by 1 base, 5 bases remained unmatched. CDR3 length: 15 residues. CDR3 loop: CASKGQGTSNQPQHF. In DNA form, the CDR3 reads TGTGCCAGCAAGGGACAGGGCACGAGCAATCAGCCCCAGCATTTT.

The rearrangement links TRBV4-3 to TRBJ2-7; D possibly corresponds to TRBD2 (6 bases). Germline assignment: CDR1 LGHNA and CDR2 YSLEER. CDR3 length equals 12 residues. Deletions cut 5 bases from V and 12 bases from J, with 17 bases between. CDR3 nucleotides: TGCGCCAGCAGCAACTCAGGACGGGAGTTGTACTTC. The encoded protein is CASSNSGRELYF.

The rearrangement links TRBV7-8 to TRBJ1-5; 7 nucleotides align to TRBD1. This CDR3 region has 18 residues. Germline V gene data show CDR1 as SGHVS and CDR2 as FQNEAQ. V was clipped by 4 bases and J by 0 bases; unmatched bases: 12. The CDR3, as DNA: TGTGCCAGCAGCTGGACCAGCGGGCAGGGGGATAGCAATCAGCCCCAGCATTTT. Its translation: CASSWTSGQGDSNQPQHF. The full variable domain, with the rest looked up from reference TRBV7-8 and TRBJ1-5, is GAGVSQSPRYKVAKRGQDVALRCDPISGHVSLFWYQQALGQGPEFLTYFQNEAQLDKSGLPSDRFFAERPEGSVSTLKIQRTQQEDSAVYLCASSWTSGQGDSNQPQHFGDGTRLSIL.

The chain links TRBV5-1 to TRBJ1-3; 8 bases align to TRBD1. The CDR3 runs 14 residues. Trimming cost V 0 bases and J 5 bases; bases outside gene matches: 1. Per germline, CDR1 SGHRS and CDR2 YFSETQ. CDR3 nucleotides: TGCGCCAGCAGCTTGGACAGGGGGAGAAACACCATATATTTT. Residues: CASSLDRGRNTIYF.

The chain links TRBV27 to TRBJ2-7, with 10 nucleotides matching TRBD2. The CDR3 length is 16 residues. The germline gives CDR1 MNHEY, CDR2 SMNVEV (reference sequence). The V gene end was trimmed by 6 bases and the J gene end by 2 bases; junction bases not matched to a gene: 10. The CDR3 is CASSSRSGGAAYEQYF. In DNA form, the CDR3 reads TGTGCCAGCAGCTCCAGAAGCGGGGGGGCGGCCTACGAGCAGTACTTC.

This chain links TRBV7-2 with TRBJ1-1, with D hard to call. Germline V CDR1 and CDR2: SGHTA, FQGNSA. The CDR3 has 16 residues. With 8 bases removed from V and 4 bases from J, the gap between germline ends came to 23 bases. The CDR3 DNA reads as TGTGCCAGCCTAGCCCGGCGGGCTATGCTGGGCACTGAAGCTTTCTTT. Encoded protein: CASLARRAMLGTEAFF.

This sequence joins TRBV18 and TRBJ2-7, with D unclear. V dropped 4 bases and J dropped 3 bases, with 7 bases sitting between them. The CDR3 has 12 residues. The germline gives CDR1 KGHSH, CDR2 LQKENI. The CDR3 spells CASSRQNYEQYF. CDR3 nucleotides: TGTGCCAGCTCACGGCAGAACTACGAGCAGTACTTC.